The source of this TCR beta chain is a study of OX40 agonist ivuxolimab in advanced cancers. Study-wide points: The average count of expanded clones was higher among CD8+ T cells than among CD4+. Low clonal expansion, among the lowest seen, marked partial responders at 0.1-3.0 mg/kg.

Points on this clone: Antigen specificity is unknown.

The data were produced by immunoSEQ multiplex PCR, yet TCRdb's version contains in-frame clones alone and is incomplete. The repertoire includes over 55,000 clones, about 90% of them detected once, and 3.5% to 4% sits in the top ten. Per germline, CDR1 LNHDA and CDR2 SQIVND (reference sequence). V shed 5 bases and J 2 bases; nucleotides not matched to a gene: 4. The length of the CDR3 is 14 residues. The starting material was CD4+ or CD8+ T cells sorted from blood, obtained in a trial of the OX40 agonist ivuxolimab. The V call is TRBV19, the J call TRBJ2-5, with 8 bases lining up with TRBD1. This receptor was taken from an adult with an advanced solid tumor such as melanoma, head and neck, liver or kidney cancer. CDR3 loop: CASSWGTGQETQYF. CDR3 in DNA: TGTGCCAGTAGTTGGGGGACAGGTCAAGAGACCCAGTACTTC.